This T cell receptor beta chain was recovered during a study of T cell responses to AZD1222 COVID-19 vaccine. Study summary: Whether given at about 4 or about 12 weeks, second doses were pooled. Findings and limits, study-wide: Every sample of the repertoires postdated the peak T cell response. The CD4 TCRs associated with vaccination extended across spike and predominated at 160-218 and 743-854. Just six people given AZD1222 tested seropositive at baseline.

Concerning this clone: As yet, its antigen is unknown.

The V segment lost 0 bases and the J segment 9 bases; nucleotides outside the gene matches: 10. The CDR3 spans 17 residues. Per germline, CDR1 SEHNR and CDR2 FQNEAQ (reference sequence). Sequencing was performed with immunoSEQ multiplex PCR; in TCRdb, only in-frame clones are kept and a portion is missing. There are around 120,000 clones in the sample; roughly nine tenths occur only once, and about 4.1% lies in the top ten. Source: peripheral blood, taken on day 0 of AZD1222 vaccination. The chain carries TRBV7-9 and TRBJ2-1, with 11 bases matching TRBD2. The clonotype comes from an adult in good health. In DNA, the CDR3 is TGTGCCAGCAGCTTAGCGATGACTAGCGGGGCCGGGGGTGAGCAGTTCTTC. It yields the protein CASSLAMTSGAGGEQFF.